The present TCR beta chain was sequenced within a study of T cells in narcolepsy. This clone appeared a single time. This table comes from immunoSEQ multiplex PCR, and its TCRdb copy is limited to in-frame clones, with some not included. The repertoire includes 25,000 to 35,000 clones, approximately 79% of them detected once, and about 6% sits in the top ten. This CDR3 comprises 16 residues. From germline, CDR1 is SGHNT and CDR2 YYREEE (reference sequence). Trimming left V 4 bases short and J 2 bases short, with 18 bases between. Sequencing was carried out using memory (CD45RA-) CD4+ T cells from blood. This chain links TRBV5-4 with TRBJ1-1, with a possible D match to TRBD1 (6 bases). This clonotype was obtained from a human donor in good health. This CDR3 is CASSIYQGLGNTEAFF. The DNA of the CDR3 is TGTGCCAGCAGCATCTACCAGGGGCTGGGAAACACTGAAGCTTTCTTT. Complete variable domain (other parts from reference TRBV5-4 and TRBJ1-1): ETGVTQSPTHLIKTRGQQVTLRCSSQSGHNTVSWYQQALGQGPQFIFQYYREEENGRGNFPPRFSGLQFPNYSSELNVNALELDDSALYLCASSIYQGLGNTEAFFGQGTRLTVV.